The 29 T cell receptor beta chains below all came from one sample that was sequenced in a study of blood T cell repertoires in COVID-19. Assay used: immunoSEQ multiplex PCR; TCRdb lists only in-frame clones, some missing. The sample has 94,000 or so clones; approximately 90% are singletons. The sequenced material came from peripheral blood. These receptors were obtained from a woman at least 80 years old with active COVID-19.

The chain carries TRBV18 and TRBJ2-2; tentatively, D is TRBD1 (5 bases). The germline CDR1 and CDR2 sequences are KGHSH and LQKENI. The CDR3 runs to 16 residues. V was cut by 1 base and J by 0 bases, with 9 bases left in between. The CDR3 DNA reads as TGTGCCAGCTCACCACTGGGGCAGACGAACACCGGGGAGCTGTTTTTT. It is translated as CASSPLGQTNTGELFF.

J is TRBJ2-5 and V is TRBV10-3, with 9 bases that match TRBD2. This CDR3 region has 17 residues. Germline CDR1 and CDR2: ENHRY and SYGVKD. The junction had 11 bases not matched to a gene; V was cut back by 0 bases and J by 6 bases. This CDR3 reads CAISESISTSGLKTQYF. The CDR3 DNA sequence: TGTGCCATCAGTGAGTCGATTTCTACTAGCGGGCTAAAGACCCAGTACTTC.

The genes are TRBV5-1 and TRBJ2-5, with D tentatively TRBD2 (5 bases). The CDR3 is 14 residues long. The germline V gene has CDR1 SGHRS and CDR2 YFSETQ. V was clipped by 2 bases and J by 1 base, with 9 bases between them. DNA of the CDR3: TGCGCCAGCAGCTTAGCGGAAGCCCAAGAGACCCAGTACTTC. This codes for CASSLAEAQETQYF.

This clone was picked up a small number of times. The chain couples TRBV2 to TRBJ2-5; D is unresolved. This CDR3 has 13 amino acids. Germline loops: CDR1 SNHLY, CDR2 FYNNEI. V lost 1 base and J 5 bases, leaving 8 bases between the germline ends. The CDR3 bases are TGTGCCAGCAGTGAAGGAGGTATTGAGACCCAGTACTTC. Encoded protein: CASSEGGIETQYF.

This clone was counted a few times. V is TRBV19 and J is TRBJ2-2; D unresolved. The V end was cut by 3 bases, the J end by 4 bases, with 3 bases between. The length of the CDR3 is 12 residues. Germline-derived CDR1 and CDR2 are LNHDA and SQIVND (reference sequence). CDR3 bases: TGTGCCAGTAGTATCTCCACCGGGGAGCTGTTTTTT. It encodes CASSISTGELFF.

This chain joins TRBV18 and TRBJ1-3; TRBD1 matches 9 bases. CDR3 length: 19 amino acids. Unmatched junction bases numbered 16, after V lost 6 bases and J lost 1 base. Germline V lookup: CDR1 KGHSH, CDR2 LQKENI. CDR3 DNA: TGTGCCAGCTCTCCCTTTGTGATCTTCGACAGGGGGTCTGGAAACACCATATATTTT. This codes for CASSPFVIFDRGSGNTIYF.

About this clone itself: Other nucleotide sequences from this sample produce the same CDR3. The chain uses TRBV7-3 and TRBJ2-1, with D possibly matching TRBD1 (5 bases). Germline CDR1 reads SGHTA; CDR2 reads FQGTGA. The germline V and J ends were trimmed by 4 bases and 3 bases, with 7 bases remaining between them. The CDR3 spans 13 residues. The chain's CDR3 is CASSSQGYNEQFF. CDR3 bases: TGTGCCAGCAGCTCCCAGGGCTACAATGAGCAGTTCTTC.

The DNA of the CDR3 is TGCAGCGGGGCTAGCGGGAGGGTTACCGGGGAGCTGTTTTTT. Protein product: CSGASGRVTGELFF. The rearrangement links TRBV29-1 to TRBJ2-2; 12 bases are shared with TRBD2. Trimming removed 7 bases from V and 5 bases from J; junction bases left unmatched: 5. This CDR3 has 14 amino acids. CDR1 and CDR2 from the germline V gene are SQVTM and ANQGSEA.

The chain is built from TRBV5-4 and TRBJ1-4, with D uncertain. V shed 7 bases and J shed 5 bases, with 18 bases lying between them. The germline V gene has CDR1 SGHNT and CDR2 YYREEE (reference sequence). The CDR3 is 15 residues long. The CDR3 spells CASATRARTNEKLFF. In DNA, the CDR3 is TGTGCCAGCGCTACGCGGGCGCGGACGAATGAAAAACTGTTTTTT.

The chain has TRBV5-8 and TRBJ2-4, with a weak D call TRBD1 (6 bases). CDR1 and CDR2 (germline): SGHTS, YDEGEE. Trimming left V 6 bases short and J 5 bases short, with 9 bases between. This CDR3 has 12 amino acids. The CDR3: CASKQGQNIQYF. The CDR3 DNA is TGTGCCAGCAAACAGGGTCAAAACATTCAGTACTTC.

V usage is TRBV7-2 and J usage is TRBJ2-5, with D perhaps matching TRBD2 (6 bases). The germline V gene has CDR1 SGHTA and CDR2 FQGNSA. Trimming removed 5 bases at V and 1 base at J, with 11 bases between. This CDR3 comprises 14 residues. As DNA, the CDR3 is TGTGCCAGCAGCCGTAGCGGCCTCCAAGAGACCCAGTACTTC. Translated: CASSRSGLQETQYF.

The rearrangement joins TRBV3-1 (or the pseudogene TRBV3-2) to TRBJ2-2; maybe TRBD2 (6 bases). Trimming shortened V by 1 base and J by 2 bases, and 11 bases separated the two germline ends. Germline V gene data show CDR1 as LGHDT and CDR2 as YNNKEL (reference sequence). This CDR3 has 16 residues. The CDR3 bases are TGTGCCAGCAGCCAAGGGGGCGGGGTCAACACCGGGGAGCTGTTTTTT. It is translated as CASSQGGGVNTGELFF.

CDR3 protein: CSVAGHSMYEQYF. DNA of the CDR3: TGCAGCGTTGCAGGCCACTCCATGTACGAGCAGTACTTC. The chain employs TRBV29-1 and TRBJ2-7; D unclear. V was cut by 4 bases and J by 4 bases, with 14 bases left in between. This CDR3 comprises 13 residues. Germline V CDR1 and CDR2: SQVTM, ANQGSEA.

In this sample, this clone turned up once. V is TRBV19 and J is TRBJ2-7, with 8 bases identical to TRBD2. Trimming at V came to 3 bases and at J to 3 bases, leaving 10 bases not matched to a gene. Germline CDR1 and CDR2: LNHDA and SQIVND (reference sequence). The CDR3 runs to 16 residues. CDR3 DNA: TGTGCCAGTAGTATTGGGGCTAGCGGGTTCGGCTACGAGCAGTACTTC. This translates into CASSIGASGFGYEQYF.

The chain recombines TRBV7-9 with TRBJ1-1, with TRBD1 matching over 11 bases. The CDR3 contains 14 residues. V shed 3 bases and J 5 bases; nucleotides not matched to a gene: 2. Germline values: CDR1 SEHNR, CDR2 FQNEAQ (reference sequence). The CDR3 loop is CASSFGDRGTEAFF. Written as DNA, the CDR3 is TGTGCCAGCAGCTTTGGGGACAGGGGGACTGAAGCTTTCTTT.

The table lists this clone with a count of one. J is TRBJ1-1 and V is TRBV7-2; D call uncertain. The CDR3 runs to 14 residues. V dropped 2 bases and J dropped 0 bases, with 7 bases sitting between them. Germline CDR1 and CDR2: SGHTA and FQGNSA. The CDR3: CASSLRGMNTEAFF. The CDR3 DNA is TGTGCCAGCAGCTTACGAGGGATGAACACTGAAGCTTTCTTT.

The chain couples TRBV7-3 to TRBJ2-1; 8 nucleotides line up with TRBD2. The germline V gene encodes CDR1 SGHTA and CDR2 FQGTGA. V was clipped by 2 bases and J by 3 bases; unmatched bases: 9. This CDR3 has 17 amino acids. The CDR3 nucleotides are TGTGCCAGCAGCTTAGGGCCGCAGACTAGCGACTACAATGAGCAGTTCTTC. It translates to CASSLGPQTSDYNEQFF.

The chain combines TRBV4-2 with TRBJ2-3, with TRBD2 matching 15 bases. With V trimmed by 4 bases and J by 3 bases, 11 bases remained unmatched. Germline values: CDR1 LGHNA, CDR2 YNFKEQ. The CDR3 is made up of 19 amino acids. CDR3 amino acids: CASSPTGLAGGPTTDTQYF. As DNA, the CDR3 is TGTGCCAGCAGCCCGACCGGACTAGCGGGAGGGCCTACTACAGATACGCAGTATTTT.

This chain links TRBV18 with TRBJ1-2; no definite D call. The CDR3 contains 15 residues. The germline CDR1 and CDR2 sequences are KGHSH and LQKENI. Trimming left V 6 bases short and J 4 bases short, with 18 bases between. DNA of the CDR3: TGTGCCAGCTCCCGGGCGCGAGGGAAAGGCTATGGCTACACCTTC. Residues: CASSRARGKGYGYTF. Full variable domain (remainder filled in from reference TRBV18 and TRBJ1-2): NAGVMQNPRHLVRRRGQEARLRCSPMKGHSHVYWYRQLPEEGLKFMVYLQKENIIDESGMPKERFSAEFPKEGPSILRIQQVVRGDSAAYFCASSRARGKGYGYTFGSGTRLTVV.

The chain links TRBV7-2 to TRBJ2-3; D gene uncertain. Germline loops: CDR1 SGHTA, CDR2 FQGNSA. V was shortened by 3 bases and J by 0 bases, with 7 bases between the two germline ends. The CDR3 contains 14 residues. The CDR3 region has the DNA TGTGCCAGCAGCTTGCAGGCTAGCACAGATACGCAGTATTTT. Translation: CASSLQASTDTQYF.

The genes are TRBV25-1 and TRBJ1-3; no clear D. The CDR3 extends over 16 amino acids. V dropped 0 bases and J dropped 0 bases, with 9 bases sitting between them. The V gene's germline CDR1 is MGHDK and CDR2 SYGVNS. The CDR3 sequence is CASSEYSAGSGNTIYF. The CDR3 DNA is TGTGCCAGCAGTGAATATTCGGCAGGCTCTGGAAACACCATATATTTT.

The chain uses TRBV7-3 and TRBJ2-2; 10 nucleotides align to TRBD1. J gave up 6 bases and V 2 bases, and 0 bases lay outside the gene matches. The germline V gene has CDR1 SGHTA and CDR2 FQGTGA. This CDR3 is built from 14 residues. The CDR3 sequence: CASSLGTGAGELFF. As DNA, the CDR3 is TGTGCCAGCAGCTTAGGGACAGGGGCCGGGGAGCTGTTTTTT.

V usage is TRBV15 and J usage is TRBJ2-2; 7 bases align to TRBD1. Germline lookup yields CDR1 LNHNV and CDR2 YYDKDF (reference sequence). The CDR3 runs 17 residues. V lost 0 bases to trimming and J lost 6 bases; unmatched junction nucleotides: 10. CDR3 in DNA: TGTGCCACCAGCAGAGAGGGACAGTTGAAGGTTCCCGGGGAGCTGTTTTTT. Residues: CATSREGQLKVPGELFF. The full variable domain, in which reference TRBV15 and TRBJ2-2 provide the parts outside the CDR3, is DAMVIQNPRYQVTQFGKPVTLSCSQTLNHNVMYWYQQKSSQAPKLLFHYYDKDFNNEADTPDNFQSRRPNTSFCFLDIRSPGLGDTAMYLCATSREGQLKVPGELFFGEGSRLTVL.

This chain uses TRBV11-1 with TRBJ2-5, with 10 positions matching TRBD1. The CDR3 length is 16 residues. J was trimmed by 7 bases and V by 1 base; bases with no gene match: 9. Looked up from germline, CDR1 is SGHAT and CDR2 is FQDESV (reference sequence). DNA for the CDR3: TGTGCCAGCAGCTTAGTTGCGACAGGGGGCGAAGGGACCCAGTACTTC. Its translation is CASSLVATGGEGTQYF.

This rearrangement joins TRBV2 to TRBJ1-5, with D perhaps matching TRBD1 (6 bases). The CDR3 contains 15 residues. Germline V gene sequence: CDR1 SNHLY, CDR2 FYNNEI. Trimming stripped 5 bases from V and 5 bases from J, with 16 bases between. This chain's CDR3 is CASSLQGTWDQPQHF. The CDR3 nucleotides are TGTGCCAGCAGTCTACAGGGTACGTGGGATCAGCCCCAGCATTTT.

The chain joins TRBV6-5 to TRBJ2-3; a weak D match, TRBD1 (6 bases). Deletions cut 8 bases from V and 4 bases from J, with 13 bases between. Germline loops: CDR1 MNHEY, CDR2 SVGAGI. This CDR3 region has 13 residues. CDR3 DNA sequence: TGTGCCAGCCCAAGCAGGGGATCAGATACGCAGTATTTT. Translating it yields CASPSRGSDTQYF.

This clone was recorded once. The chain is built from TRBV4-3 and TRBJ1-4, with D perhaps matching TRBD1 (5 bases). Per germline, CDR1 LGHNA and CDR2 YSLEER. The ends were cut back, 3 bases at V and 8 bases at J, with 16 bases in the middle. The length of the CDR3 is 15 residues. CDR3 sequence reads: CASSQAGTGGEKLFF. DNA of the CDR3: TGCGCCAGCAGCCAGGCCGGGACTGGAGGAGAAAAACTGTTTTTT.

The genes are TRBV10-3 and TRBJ2-1; 10 nucleotides agree with TRBD2. Per germline, CDR1 ENHRY and CDR2 SYGVKD. Trimming removed 9 bases from V and 7 bases from J; junction bases left unmatched: 15. The CDR3 is 16 amino acids. The CDR3 region is CAIAEAGAGGWNEQFF. The DNA for the CDR3 is TGTGCCATAGCTGAGGCAGGAGCGGGAGGGTGGAATGAGCAGTTCTTC.

The chain recombines TRBV6-2 or TRBV6-3 with TRBJ1-5; 9 bases agree with TRBD1. This CDR3 is built from 15 residues. Germline V gene data show CDR1 as MNHEY and CDR2 as SVGEGT. Trimming removed 8 bases from V and 3 bases from J; junction bases left unmatched: 8. In nucleotides, the CDR3 is TGTGCCAGCCGCCGTAGGACAGGGGTCAATCAGCCCCAGCATTTT. Its translation is CASRRRTGVNQPQHF.